This is a list of T cell receptor beta chains from one sample in a study of T cell responses to AZD1222 COVID-19 vaccine. Produced via immunoSEQ multiplex PCR; TCRdb's table is partial and in-frame only. Of around 120,000 clones listed, around 95% are singletons. Sequenced here: peripheral blood, sampled on day 0 of AZD1222 vaccination. Receptors were obtained from an adult in good health. The CDR3 runs from the conserved cysteine through the conserved F or W. D genes are given only for firm matches. Clone size, where shown, is once, few, many, or a class for clones that have expanded.

v_gene	d_gene	abundance	j_gene	CDR3nt	CDR3aa
TRBV2	NA	NA	TRBJ1-1	TGTGCCAGCAGTGAAGACACCAACATGAACACTGAAGCTTTCTTT	CASSEDTNMNTEAFF
TRBV29-1	TRBD2	NA	TRBJ2-1	TGCAGCGTTGAACCCCCGCGGGAGCAGAACAATGAGCAGTTCTTC	CSVEPPREQNNEQFF
TRBV6-5	NA	NA	TRBJ1-1	TGTGCCAGTGGGGGGGAGACGGTGGCTGAAGCTTTCTTT	CASGGETVAEAFF
TRBV4-3	TRBD1	NA	TRBJ1-2	TGCGCCAGCAGCCAAGATGGTGGACAGGGACTCTATGGCTACACCTTC	CASSQDGGQGLYGYTF
TRBV30	NA	NA	TRBJ1-1	TGTGCCTGGAAACCTCGCTACACTGAAGCTTTCTTT	CAWKPRYTEAFF
TRBV5-8	NA	NA	TRBJ2-1	TGTGCCAGCAGCTTTGCGACTCGCAGGGATGAGCAGTTCTTC	CASSFATRRDEQFF
TRBV4-3	NA	NA	TRBJ2-2	TGCGCCAGCAGCCAAGTACTCGGGACAACTAACACCGGGGAGCTGTTTTTT	CASSQVLGTTNTGELFF
TRBV7-9	NA	few	TRBJ2-1	TGTGCCAGCAGCCGGGACAATCGGGATGAGCAGTTCTTC	CASSRDNRDEQFF
TRBV10-3	NA	NA	TRBJ2-4	TGTGCCTGTTCGGGTGGGGGGGCCAAAAACATTCAGTACTTC	CACSGGGAKNIQYF
TRBV7-2	NA	NA	TRBJ2-2	TGTGCCAGCAGCTTAAGACTGGCCACCGGGGAGCTGTTTTTT	CASSLRLATGELFF
TRBV28	NA	NA	TRBJ2-4	TGTGCCAGCAGAAAAAGAATAGCCAAAAACATTCAGTACTTC	CASRKRIAKNIQYF
TRBV28	TRBD1	once	TRBJ1-4	TGTGCTACTTGTCTAGGGGGCGAAAAACTGTTTTTT	CATCLGGEKLFF
TRBV2	NA	once	TRBJ1-4	TGTGCCAGCAGACAAACCGAAAAACTGTTTTTT	CASRQTEKLFF
TRBV25-1	NA	NA	TRBJ2-1	TGTGCCAGCAGTGAAAATGGGGCAGGGGTGAATGAGCAGTTCTTC	CASSENGAGVNEQFF
TRBV19	NA	NA	TRBJ1-5	TGTGCCAGTAGTATACGCCAGGGCAGCAATCAGCCCCAGCATTTT	CASSIRQGSNQPQHF
TRBV12-3/TRBV12-4	NA	NA	TRBJ1-5	TGTGCCAGCAGGGAAGAAAGGGGACAGCCCCAGCATTTT	CASREERGQPQHF
TRBV5-1	TRBD1	NA	TRBJ1-1	TGCGCCAGCAGCTTAGGGACAGGGGGCAGGGGAGCTTTCTTT	CASSLGTGGRGAFF
TRBV18	NA	NA	TRBJ2-3	TGTGCCAGCTCACTGGGACCCGAGTCAGATACGCAGTATTTT	CASSLGPESDTQYF
TRBV19	NA	once	TRBJ2-3	TGTGCCAGTACCCCTCGGTTGGGGGGAGTGGCAGATACGCAGTATTTT	CASTPRLGGVADTQYF
TRBV6-5	TRBD1	NA	TRBJ2-7	TGTGCCAGCAGCCCCTCGGGACAGGGACTCTACGAGCAGTACTTC	CASSPSGQGLYEQYF
TRBV19	TRBD1	NA	TRBJ1-1	TGTGCCAGTAGTACCGGACAGGGAGAAGCTTTCTTT	CASSTGQGEAFF
TRBV11-3	NA	NA	TRBJ1-5	TGTGCCAGCAGCTTGGAAAGCAATCAGCCCCAGCATTTT	CASSLESNQPQHF
TRBV6-6	NA	NA	TRBJ1-1	TGTGCCAGCAGTTACTACAGGATGAACACTGAAGCTTTCTTT	CASSYYRMNTEAFF
TRBV6-4	NA	few	TRBJ2-1	TGTGCCAGCAGTGACTCGACAGGTACCCCGAATGAGCAGTTCTTC	CASSDSTGTPNEQFF
TRBV12-5	NA	NA	TRBJ1-3	TGTGCTAGTGGTTTGGTACTTAACCCTTCTGGAAACACCATATATTTT	CASGLVLNPSGNTIYF
TRBV28	NA	NA	TRBJ1-1	TGTGCCACCGCCACACGGCAGGGGCCTCAAATGGGGTACACTGAAGCTTTCTTT	CATATRQGPQMGYTEAFF
TRBV11-2	NA	NA	TRBJ1-3	TGTGCCAGCAGCAAACAAGAGGAGGGAAACACCATATATTTT	CASSKQEEGNTIYF
TRBV4-3	NA	NA	TRBJ1-2	TGCGCCAGCAGCCAAGTAACTGGGGACGGCTACACCTTC	CASSQVTGDGYTF
TRBV3-1/TRBV3-2	NA	NA	TRBJ1-1	TGTGCCAGCAGCCTAGACAATGAAGCTTTCTTT	CASSLDNEAFF
TRBV7-9	TRBD1	NA	TRBJ1-6	TGTGCCAGCAGCTTAGGACCGGGACAGGGTTCACCCCTCCACTTT	CASSLGPGQGSPLHF
TRBV7-2	TRBD1	NA	TRBJ2-5	TGTGCCAGCAGCTTGCGACAGGGGCGTGAAGAGACCCAGTACTTC	CASSLRQGREETQYF
TRBV11-1	TRBD1	once	TRBJ1-1	TGTGCCAGCAGCCCGCTGGGACAGGGAAAGAACACTGAAGCTTTCTTT	CASSPLGQGKNTEAFF
TRBV5-4	TRBD2	NA	TRBJ2-1	TGTGCCAGCAGCTTGGAAGGAGGACTAGCGGGACTCAATGAGCAGTTCTTC	CASSLEGGLAGLNEQFF
TRBV18	TRBD2	NA	TRBJ2-5	TGTGCCAGCTCACCACAGGGGAGGGTTCCGAAGACCCAGTACTTC	CASSPQGRVPKTQYF
TRBV7-2	NA	NA	TRBJ2-7	TGTGCCAGCAGCTTAGGCATGGTCTACGAGCAGTACTTC	CASSLGMVYEQYF
TRBV7-2	NA	NA	TRBJ1-5	TGTGCCAGCAGCTTCTCTGGGGGGAGCAATCAGCCCCAGCATTTT	CASSFSGGSNQPQHF
TRBV7-9	NA	NA	TRBJ1-1	TGTGCCAGCAGCAACCCGAACACTGAAGCTTTCTTT	CASSNPNTEAFF
TRBV6-5	TRBD1	NA	TRBJ1-1	TGTGCCAGCGAGAGACAGGGGGGCACTGAAGCTTTCTTT	CASERQGGTEAFF
TRBV5-6	NA	NA	TRBJ1-1	TGTGCCAGCAGCTCGTACAGGGTTTTTGCAGCTTTCTTT	CASSSYRVFAAFF
TRBV6-2/TRBV6-3	NA	few	TRBJ1-2	TGTGCCAGCAGTTCCTCGGGGAGTGGAGGTGGCTACACCTTC	CASSSSGSGGGYTF
TRBV19	NA	once	TRBJ2-1	TGTGCCAGTATAGGCTACGGGGAGCGTGATGAGCAGTTCTTC	CASIGYGERDEQFF
TRBV7-3	NA	NA	TRBJ2-3	TGTGCCAGCAGCTTAATGGCTAGCAGCAGCACAGATACGCAGTATTTT	CASSLMASSSTDTQYF
TRBV10-2	NA	NA	TRBJ1-1	TGCGCCAGCAGTGGAGCACCAGGCACTGAAGCTTTCTTT	CASSGAPGTEAFF
TRBV4-1	TRBD1	NA	TRBJ2-3	TGCGCCAGCAGCCAAGTTCTTCTCGGAACAGGGGAAACGGATACGCAGTATTTT	CASSQVLLGTGETDTQYF
TRBV30	NA	NA	TRBJ1-1	TGTGCCTGGAGTGTAAACACTGAAGCTTTCTTT	CAWSVNTEAFF
TRBV5-1	NA	NA	TRBJ1-3	TGCGCCAGCAGCTTGGCCGAGACAAACACCATATATTTT	CASSLAETNTIYF
TRBV27	NA	NA	TRBJ1-5	TGTGCCAGCAGTGCCGCAGGGCCCCAGCCCCAGCATTTT	CASSAAGPQPQHF
TRBV19	TRBD1	NA	TRBJ1-6	TGTGCCAGTAGTCACCGACAGGGTGCGAATTCACCCCTCCACTTT	CASSHRQGANSPLHF
TRBV4-1	NA	NA	TRBJ1-2	TGCGCCAGCAGCCAGCCGGCGGAGGGGCGCGATGGCTACACCTTC	CASSQPAEGRDGYTF
TRBV12-5	NA	once	TRBJ1-2	TGTGCTAGTGGTTCCGACGGGGTGTCTGGCTACACCTTC	CASGSDGVSGYTF
TRBV5-1	TRBD1	once	TRBJ1-6	TGCGCCAGCAGCTTGGGGGGACAGGGGGCTGATTCACCCCTCCACTTT	CASSLGGQGADSPLHF
TRBV5-5	NA	NA	TRBJ2-2	TGTGCCAGCAGCTTAGGACGTCCGTCGAACACCGGGGAGCTGTTTTTT	CASSLGRPSNTGELFF
TRBV10-3	TRBD1	NA	TRBJ1-4	TGTGCCATCAGACAAGGGACAGCGACTAATGAAAAACTGTTTTTT	CAIRQGTATNEKLFF
TRBV28	NA	NA	TRBJ1-2	TGTGCCAGCCACCGCCCTCTATCGGGTCGGGGCTACACCTTC	CASHRPLSGRGYTF
TRBV11-3	NA	NA	TRBJ2-7	TGTGCCAGCAGCCTTCGGGGAACAGCATCCTACGAGCAGTACTTC	CASSLRGTASYEQYF